Listed here is a single TCR beta chain. The primer mix had 60 Vbeta and 13 Jbeta primers. The repertoire was sequenced with immunoSEQ multiplex PCR; TCRdb's copy has only in-frame clones and lacks some. There are some 150,000 clones in the sample; approximately 85% occur only once, and roughly 8% lies in the top ten. V shed 1 base, J shed 6 bases, and the junction held 5 bases outside the gene matches. Germline CDR1 reads SGHRS; CDR2 reads YFSETQ. The CDR3 totals 15 residues. This entry comes from a study of cytomegalovirus exposure and HLA in healthy donors. The source is a woman aged 50 to 60 in good health and CMV-seropositive. Sequenced: PBMCs. The chain is built from TRBV5-1 and TRBJ2-2, with 8 nucleotides matching TRBD1. CDR3 amino acids: CASSLRVTGAGELFF. CDR3 nucleotides: TGCGCCAGCAGCTTGCGTGTGACAGGGGCCGGGGAGCTGTTTTTT.